This TCR beta chain was observed in a study of identical twins. A single record per CDR3 protein comes from TCRdb applying MiXCR to the 5' RACE reads. The table shows 540,000 or so distinct CDR3 sequences, with approximately 20% occurring only once. This clonotype has just a few counts. The antigen is undetermined. The CDR3 is 13 amino acids. Germline CDR1 and CDR2: SQVTM and ANQGSEA. The germline V and J ends were trimmed by 8 bases and 0 bases, with 13 bases remaining between them. General study points: Cord blood beta clonotypes that were abundant carried fewer insertions, and memory repertoires showed no such trend.

The data were also submitted as part of a second study, on yellow fever vaccine responses in identical twins.

The chain carries TRBV29-1 and TRBJ2-5; D unclear. The specimen was CD4+ T cells sorted from blood. The sequence came from a young woman in good health. CDR3 nucleotides: TGCAGCTCGTTCAGTCGGAACCAAGAGACCCAGTACTTC. Amino acids: CSSFSRNQETQYF. Drawing the rest from reference TRBV29-1 and TRBJ2-5, the complete variable domain is SAVISQKPSRDICQRGTSLTIQCQVDSQVTMMFWYRQQPGQSLTLIATANQGSEATYESGFVIDKFPISRPNLTFSTLTVSNMSPEDSSIYLCSSFSRNQETQYFGPGTRLLVL.